The 17 T cell receptor beta chains below were found in one sample sequenced in a study of blood T cell repertoires in COVID-19. Libraries were prepared by immunoSEQ multiplex PCR; TCRdb keeps only in-frame clonotypes and omits some of them. The table shows 200,000 to 300,000 clones, with 88% occurring only once. Material: peripheral blood. The source is a man older than 75 with acute or convalescent COVID-19.

The chain is built from TRBV11-2 and TRBJ1-6, with D unresolved. This CDR3 spans 13 amino acids. Germline-derived CDR1 and CDR2 are SGHAT and FQNNGV. V lost 1 base and J 9 bases, leaving 7 bases between the germline ends. The chain's CDR3 is CASSLGGGSPLHF. The CDR3 nucleotides read TGTGCCAGCAGCTTAGGGGGAGGTTCACCCCTCCACTTT. The variable domain in full, completed from reference TRBV11-2 and TRBJ1-6, reads EAGVAQSPRYKIIEKRQSVAFWCNPISGHATLYWYQQILGQGPKLLIQFQNNGVVDDSQLPKDRFSAERLKGVDSTLKIQPAKLEDSAVYLCASSLGGGSPLHFGNGTRLTVT.

This clone occurred a few times. J is TRBJ1-2 and V is TRBV27, with D possibly being TRBD1 (6 bases). V was clipped by 3 bases and J by 3 bases, with 11 bases between them. Germline CDR1 and CDR2: MNHEY and SMNVEV (reference sequence). This CDR3 contains 14 residues. The CDR3 loop is CASSFRGEDYGYTF. The DNA for the CDR3 is TGTGCCAGCAGTTTCAGGGGAGAGGACTATGGCTACACCTTC.

The rearrangement joins TRBV6-5 to TRBJ2-5; 8 bases agree with TRBD1. Germline values: CDR1 MNHEY, CDR2 SVGAGI. This CDR3 is built from 15 residues. Trimming cost V 6 bases and J 1 base; bases outside gene matches: 7. CDR3 in amino acids: CASRAGTGLQETQYF. In DNA form, the CDR3 reads TGTGCCAGCAGGGCCGGGACAGGCCTCCAAGAGACCCAGTACTTC.

The chain recombines TRBV6-6 with TRBJ2-6; no clear D. Germline V gene data show CDR1 as MNHNY and CDR2 as SVGAGI (reference sequence). The CDR3 sequence is 16 residues long. V gave up 0 bases and J gave up 0 bases, with 6 bases separating them. The CDR3 loop reads CASSYSRSSGANVLTF. The CDR3 region has the DNA TGTGCCAGCAGTTACTCGCGAAGCTCTGGGGCCAACGTCCTGACTTTC.

This rearrangement joins TRBV6-5 to TRBJ1-6; D uncertain. Germline CDR1 and CDR2: MNHEY and SVGAGI. The germline V and J ends were trimmed by 0 bases and 9 bases, with 15 bases remaining between them. The CDR3 runs 16 residues. The CDR3 nucleotides are TGTGCCAGCAGTTACTCCCACAGTCGCGTGCGTTCACCCCTCCACTTT. It is translated as CASSYSHSRVRSPLHF.

Comments on this clone: Other nucleotide sequences from this sample produce the same CDR3. V and J are TRBV3-1 (or the pseudogene TRBV3-2) and TRBJ2-2; 7 nucleotides align to TRBD2. Germline V gives CDR1 LGHDT, CDR2 YNNKEL (reference sequence). The length of the CDR3 is 14 residues. V was clipped by 4 bases and J by 2 bases; unmatched bases: 1. Here the CDR3 DNA reads TGTGCCAGCAGCCGACTAGCTAACACCGGGGAGCTGTTTTTT. It yields the protein CASSRLANTGELFF.

The table lists this clone with a few counts. The genes are TRBV19 and TRBJ1-1; D ambiguous. This CDR3 region has 16 residues. Germline values: CDR1 LNHDA, CDR2 SQIVND (reference sequence). V shed 10 bases and J shed 0 bases, with 21 bases lying between them. CDR3 loop: CATSAKEGYMNTEAFF. The CDR3 DNA follows: TGTGCCACCAGCGCGAAAGAGGGCTACATGAACACTGAAGCTTTCTTT.

This chain links TRBV29-1 with TRBJ2-3; D may be TRBD2 (5 bases). The germline CDR1 and CDR2 sequences are SQVTM and ANQGSEA. This CDR3 has 11 residues. Between the trimmed V and J ends, which lost 6 bases and 14 bases, there was a span of 18 bases. Written as DNA, the CDR3 is TGCAGCGTCTATGCGGCCGGGGTTATGTATTTT. This translates into CSVYAAGVMYF.

This chain links TRBV5-1 with TRBJ1-1, with D possibly TRBD1 on 6 matching bases. V was pared by 0 bases and J by 5 bases, with 11 bases between. The length of the CDR3 is 14 residues. Germline V CDR1 and CDR2: SGHRS, YFSETQ. Here the CDR3 DNA reads TGCGCCAGCAGCTTGGGGCAGGGGTTGACTGAAGCTTTCTTT. Its protein is CASSLGQGLTEAFF.

This chain connects TRBV7-9 to TRBJ2-3; D gene unclear. Germline V gives CDR1 SEHNR, CDR2 FQNEAQ (reference sequence). The CDR3 is made up of 14 amino acids. Trimming cost V 8 bases and J 0 bases, with 12 bases left between them. CDR3 sequence: CASLPLSSTDTQYF. As DNA, the CDR3 is TGTGCCAGCCTTCCACTTTCTAGCACAGATACGCAGTATTTT.

V and J are TRBV5-5 and TRBJ1-5; D perhaps matches TRBD1 (6 bases). V was clipped by 4 bases and J by 4 bases, with 15 bases between them. CDR3 length equals 15 residues. The V gene's germline CDR1 is SGHKS and CDR2 YYEKEE (reference sequence). In DNA, the CDR3 is TGTGCCAGCAGCCCCGGGCGGGGGGCGAATCAGCCCCAGCATTTT. Residues: CASSPGRGANQPQHF.

This clone appeared a single time. A read error may produce the germline difference seen at one junction end. V gene TRBV7-9 combines with J gene TRBJ2-7; possibly TRBD2 for D (5 bases). CDR3 length: 12 amino acids. CDR1 and CDR2 from the germline V gene are SEHNR and FQNEAQ (reference sequence). The CDR3 is CASSLVGESRIF. CDR3 nucleotide sequence: TGTGCCAGCAGCTTAGTCGGGGAGAGTAGGATCTTC.

V usage is TRBV7-9 and J usage is TRBJ2-3; perhaps TRBD1 as D (5 bases). Germline values: CDR1 SEHNR, CDR2 FQNEAQ (reference sequence). V shed 5 bases and J shed 6 bases, with 6 bases lying between them. The CDR3 length is 11 residues. CDR3 sequence reads: CASSNRDTQYF. Written as DNA, the CDR3 is TGTGCCAGCAGCAACAGGGATACGCAGTATTTT.

The genes are TRBV9 and TRBJ1-4, with D possibly TRBD1 on 6 matching bases. Trimming left V 3 bases short and J 2 bases short, with 8 bases between. The germline gives CDR1 SGDLS, CDR2 YYNGEE. The CDR3 covers 14 residues. In DNA form, the CDR3 reads TGTGCCAGCAGCGCACAGGGTACTAATGAAAAACTGTTTTTT. This gives the protein CASSAQGTNEKLFF.

This chain links TRBV6-6 with TRBJ2-7, with 7 bases identical to TRBD1. The CDR3 contains 16 residues. CDR1 and CDR2 (germline): MNHNY, SVGAGI (reference sequence). J was trimmed by 0 bases and V by 5 bases; bases with no gene match: 10. CDR3 sequence (DNA): TGTGCCAGCAGTCCCCCGGGACAGCGGAACTCCTACGAGCAGTACTTC. Protein product: CASSPPGQRNSYEQYF.

This clone was found a few times. J is TRBJ2-7 and V is TRBV29-1; 10 bases are a match to TRBD1. Per the germline V gene, CDR1 is SQVTM and CDR2 is ANQGSEA. The junction had 8 bases not matched to a gene; V was cut back by 6 bases and J by 6 bases. The CDR3 is 13 residues long. The CDR3 sequence: CSVRQGAIVEQYF. In nucleotides, the CDR3 is TGCAGCGTGCGACAGGGGGCAATTGTCGAGCAGTACTTC.

J is TRBJ1-1 and V is TRBV7-9, with 8 bases matching TRBD1. V shed 1 base, J shed 3 bases, and the junction held 4 bases outside the gene matches. In germline, CDR1 is SEHNR, CDR2 FQNEAQ (reference sequence). The CDR3 extends over 15 amino acids. The CDR3 sequence is CASSLGRQGYTEAFF. The CDR3 DNA follows: TGTGCCAGCAGCTTAGGCAGACAGGGGTACACTGAAGCTTTCTTT.